Below, 22 T cell receptor beta chains from the same sample are listed, as sequenced in a study of CD8 T cells in ankylosing spondylitis. Study findings and constraints: Characteristic, it appeared, of ankylosing spondylitis blood was a TCR beta motif of seven or eight highly homologous variants.

The antigens these receptors bind are not known. TCRdb used MiXCR to reprocess the 5' RACE reads, holding one entry per CDR3 protein. The sample includes approximately 540,000 distinct CDR3 sequences, 9.5% to 15% seen only once; the top ten take 6.5% to 7%. Sequencing used blood, either unsorted or a sorted T cell fraction (not recorded which). Every receptor here comes from a male donor with ankylosing spondylitis.

At least ten counts were recorded for this clonotype. The CDR3 nucleotides read TGTGCCAGCAGCTTAGGTCCAGGCCAAGAGACCCAGTACTTC. This sequence encodes CASSLGPGQETQYF. The chain employs TRBV11-2 and TRBJ2-5, with unresolved D. This CDR3 spans 14 amino acids. Germline CDR1 reads SGHAT; CDR2 reads FQNNGV. V lost 1 base and J 1 base, leaving 7 bases between the germline ends.

The sample holds a few counts of this clonotype. The chain carries TRBV24-1 and TRBJ2-2; D ambiguous. The CDR3 contains 14 residues. With 1 base removed from V and 5 bases from J, the gap between germline ends came to 7 bases. CDR1 is KGHDR, CDR2 SFDVKD, per germline. CDR3 bases: TGTGCCACCAGTGATTTCTCGACTACCGGGGAGCTGTTTTTT. It encodes CATSDFSTTGELFF.

This clonotype was counted a few times. The rearrangement links TRBV2 to TRBJ2-6; D is perhaps TRBD1 (6 bases). This CDR3 is 20 amino acids long. V lost 1 base to trimming and J lost 1 base, with 20 bases between them. Per germline, CDR1 SNHLY and CDR2 FYNNEI. The CDR3 coding sequence is TGTGCCAGCAGTGAAGAAATCTTAAGGGCCAGGGGTTCTGGGGCCAACGTCCTGACTTTC. This gives the protein CASSEEILRARGSGANVLTF.

The chain is built from TRBV19 and TRBJ2-3, with TRBD2 matching over 7 bases. This CDR3 is built from 15 residues. V shed 1 base and J 2 bases; nucleotides not matched to a gene: 3. Germline CDR1 and CDR2: LNHDA and SQIVND (reference sequence). The CDR3 loop reads CASSIGGSPTDTQYF. DNA for the CDR3: TGTGCCAGTAGTATAGGCGGGAGCCCCACAGATACGCAGTATTTT.

This clonotype came up a few times. V gene TRBV18 combines with J gene TRBJ1-1; D not resolved. The CDR3 consists of 15 residues. With 4 bases removed from V and 4 bases from J, the gap between germline ends came to 16 bases. CDR1 is KGHSH, CDR2 LQKENI, per germline. The CDR3 region is CASSLGSGEFTEAFF. CDR3 DNA: TGTGCCAGCTCACTCGGGTCCGGGGAATTCACTGAAGCTTTCTTT.

The chain recombines TRBV24-1 with TRBJ1-5; D might be TRBD1 (5 bases). The CDR3 runs to 13 residues. Germline V gene lookup returns CDR1 KGHDR and CDR2 SFDVKD. Deletions cut 5 bases from V and 3 bases from J, with 7 bases between. CDR3 loop: CATSGQFNQPQHF. CDR3 coding DNA: TGTGCCACCAGTGGACAGTTCAATCAGCCCCAGCATTTT.

CDR3 sequence (DNA): TGTGCCAGCAGTTTCATTATTGCGGGAGGGGAGCAGTTCTTC. Residues: CASSFIIAGGEQFF. V gene TRBV12-3 or TRBV12-4 combines with J gene TRBJ2-1; TRBD2 matches 9 bases. The V and J ends lost 3 bases and 10 bases, in that order; junction bases with no gene match: 7. CDR3 length: 14 residues.

J is TRBJ1-2 and V is TRBV29-1; TRBD1 might be the D (6 bases). V was cut by 3 bases and J by 0 bases, with 11 bases left in between. The germline CDR1 and CDR2 sequences are SQVTM and ANQGSEA. The CDR3 has 14 amino acids. The CDR3, as DNA: TGCAGCGTTGAGGGACAACACTCTAACTATGGCTACACCTTC. Its translation is CSVEGQHSNYGYTF.

The chain combines TRBV27 with TRBJ2-3; possible D gene TRBD2, 6 bases. This CDR3 is 18 amino acids long. Per the germline V gene, CDR1 is MNHEY and CDR2 is SMNVEV (reference sequence). Trimming pared 6 bases from V and 0 bases from J, leaving 22 bases between. The CDR3 DNA is TGTGCCAGCAGGGGTGAACATACTAGCCTCTCTAGCACAGATACGCAGTATTTT. It specifies CASRGEHTSLSSTDTQYF.

The gene calls are TRBV6-5 and TRBJ2-5; D gene ambiguous. Trimming pared 0 bases from V and 4 bases from J, leaving 9 bases between. In germline, CDR1 is MNHEY, CDR2 SVGAGI. The CDR3 covers 14 residues. The DNA of the CDR3 is TGTGCCAGCAGTTACTCGAACTATGGAGAGACCCAGTACTTC. It codes for CASSYSNYGETQYF.

This clonotype has more than one count but fewer than ten. V is TRBV24-1 and J is TRBJ2-2; D uncertain. The CDR3 length is 12 residues. The germline V gene has CDR1 KGHDR and CDR2 SFDVKD. V was cut by 3 bases and J by 6 bases, with 4 bases left in between. As DNA, the CDR3 is TGTGCCACCAGTGATGTGGCCGGGGAGCTGTTTTTT. Encoded protein: CATSDVAGELFF.

This clonotype was detected only a few times. A much larger clonotype is one base distant, so this may be a read error. The chain employs TRBV10-3 and TRBJ2-7, with TRBD1 identical over 7 bases. Germline CDR1 is ENHRY and CDR2 is SYGVKD. The CDR3 is made up of 12 amino acids. Trimming took 6 bases from V and 2 from J; bases not matched to a gene: 1. The DNA for the CDR3 is TGTGCCATCAGAACAGGGGCCTACGAGCAGTACTTC. It encodes CAIRTGAYEQYF.

The rearrangement links TRBV20-1 to TRBJ1-1, with D possibly matching TRBD1 (5 bases). Trimming took off 4 bases at V and 0 bases at J, with 12 bases between the two ends. CDR1 and CDR2 (germline): DFQATT, SNEGSKA (reference sequence). This CDR3 is 14 amino acids long. The CDR3: CSATPATVNTEAFF. CDR3 nucleotide sequence: TGCAGTGCTACTCCGGCGACAGTGAACACTGAAGCTTTCTTT.

The chain has TRBV12-3 or TRBV12-4 and TRBJ1-1; D ambiguous. This CDR3 is 14 amino acids long. V was pared by 6 bases and J by 2 bases, with 13 bases between. The CDR3 sequence is CASRRVGDNTEAFF. The DNA for the CDR3 is TGTGCCAGCAGGCGGGTGGGAGATAACACTGAAGCTTTCTTT.

A few counts support this clonotype. The CDR3 DNA follows: TGCGCCAGCAGCCAAGGTCCCTCAAACAATGAGCAGTTCTTC. This gives the protein CASSQGPSNNEQFF. This chain links TRBV4-1 with TRBJ2-1; D is unclear. CDR3 size: 14 residues. Trimming cost V 1 base and J 5 bases, with 9 bases left between them. CDR1 and CDR2 from the germline V gene are MGHRA and YSYEKL.

This clonotype was observed a few times. V is TRBV3-1 and J is TRBJ2-7; no clear D gene. Germline V gives CDR1 LGHDT, CDR2 YNNKEL (reference sequence). V was pared by 3 bases and J by 7 bases, with 13 bases between. CDR3 length: 13 residues. CDR3 coding DNA: TGTGCCAGCAGCCAGGGAACCGGTGGGGAGCAGTACTTC. It codes for CASSQGTGGEQYF.

This chain links TRBV7-9 with TRBJ1-5; D is undetermined. The germline gives CDR1 SEHNR, CDR2 FQNEAQ (reference sequence). The CDR3 is 12 amino acids. The V end lost 5 bases, the J end lost 5 bases, and 7 bases lay between the germline ends. The CDR3 coding sequence is TGTGCCAGCAGCGCCGCGGATCAGCCCCAGCATTTT. It translates to CASSAADQPQHF.

The chain uses TRBV27 and TRBJ2-3, with D tentatively TRBD1 or TRBD2 (7 bases each). Trimming shortened V by 6 bases and J by 1 base, and 14 bases separated the two germline ends. The CDR3 is 15 residues long. Germline V CDR1 and CDR2: MNHEY, SMNVEV (reference sequence). The CDR3 here is CASSHPGGGTDTQYF. The DNA for the CDR3 is TGTGCCAGCAGCCACCCAGGGGGGGGCACAGATACGCAGTATTTT.

The V gene is TRBV20-1, the J gene TRBJ2-1; D possibly uses TRBD1 or TRBD2 (6 bases each). Between the trimmed V and J ends, which lost 1 base and 2 bases, there was a span of 12 bases. The length of the CDR3 is 15 residues. Per germline, CDR1 DFQATT and CDR2 SNEGSKA (reference sequence). The CDR3 DNA reads TGCAGTGCTAGAGGGGGGGCGGGGCCCTACAATGAGCAGTTCTTC. Its protein product is CSARGGAGPYNEQFF.

The rearrangement joins TRBV6-1 to TRBJ1-4, with D unclear. Germline V lookup: CDR1 MNHNS, CDR2 SASEGT. Trimming left V 3 bases short and J 5 bases short, with 7 bases between. This CDR3 has 13 amino acids. CDR3 sequence (DNA): TGTGCCAGCAGTGAGCCTCCGAATGAAAAACTGTTTTTT. Translating gives CASSEPPNEKLFF.

In this sample, this clonotype turned up a few times. V gene TRBV5-1 combines with J gene TRBJ2-1, with D tentatively TRBD2 (6 bases). The CDR3 consists of 14 residues. Germline CDR1 and CDR2: SGHRS and YFSETQ. V lost 4 bases, J lost 3 bases, and 11 bases lay in between. CDR3 residues: CASSDPGSYNEQFF. Here the CDR3 DNA reads TGCGCCAGCAGCGATCCCGGGAGCTACAATGAGCAGTTCTTC.

The sample holds many counts of this clonotype. The chain employs TRBV12-3 or TRBV12-4 and TRBJ2-7, with D perhaps matching TRBD1 or TRBD2 (5 bases each). V lost 6 bases, J lost 7 bases, and 13 bases lay in between. The CDR3 spans 12 residues. The CDR3 bases are TGTGCCAGCAGGGGCACCTGGGGGGAGCAGTACTTC. It encodes CASRGTWGEQYF.